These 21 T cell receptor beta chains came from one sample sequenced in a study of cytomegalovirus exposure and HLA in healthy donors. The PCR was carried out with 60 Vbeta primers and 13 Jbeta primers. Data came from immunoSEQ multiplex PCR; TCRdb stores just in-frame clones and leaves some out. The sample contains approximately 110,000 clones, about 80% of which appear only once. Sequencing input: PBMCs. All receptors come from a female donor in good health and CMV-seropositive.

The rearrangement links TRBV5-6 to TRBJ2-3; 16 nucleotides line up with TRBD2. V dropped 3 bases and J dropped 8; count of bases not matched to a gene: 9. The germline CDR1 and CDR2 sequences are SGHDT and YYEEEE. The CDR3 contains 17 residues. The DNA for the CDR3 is TGTGCCAGCAGCTGGACCGGGACTAGCGGGGGGGCGGGTACGCAGTATTTT. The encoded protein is CASSWTGTSGGAGTQYF.

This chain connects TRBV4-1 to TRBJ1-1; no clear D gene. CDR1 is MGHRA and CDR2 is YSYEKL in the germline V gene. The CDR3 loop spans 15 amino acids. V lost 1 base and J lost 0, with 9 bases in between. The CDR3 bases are TGCGCCAGCAGCCAAGTCCGGGGAATGAACACTGAAGCTTTCTTT. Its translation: CASSQVRGMNTEAFF.

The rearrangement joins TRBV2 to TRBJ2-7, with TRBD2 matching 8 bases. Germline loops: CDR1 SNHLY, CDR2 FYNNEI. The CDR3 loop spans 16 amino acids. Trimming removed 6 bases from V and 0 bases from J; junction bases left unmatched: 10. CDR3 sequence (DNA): TGTGCCAGCAGGCGGACACTAGCGGACTCCTCCTACGAGCAGTACTTC. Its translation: CASRRTLADSSYEQYF.

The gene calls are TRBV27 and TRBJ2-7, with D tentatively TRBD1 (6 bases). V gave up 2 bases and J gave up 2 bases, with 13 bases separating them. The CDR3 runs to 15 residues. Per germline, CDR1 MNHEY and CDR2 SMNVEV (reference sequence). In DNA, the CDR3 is TGTGCCAGCAGTTTAACGGACAGTACTACCTACGAGCAGTACTTC. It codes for CASSLTDSTTYEQYF.

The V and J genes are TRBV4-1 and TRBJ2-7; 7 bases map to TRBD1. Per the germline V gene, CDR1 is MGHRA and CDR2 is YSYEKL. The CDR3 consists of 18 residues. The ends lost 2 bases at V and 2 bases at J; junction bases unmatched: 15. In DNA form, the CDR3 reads TGCGCCAGCAGCCAAAATTTGGCGATTTCGGGGACAGCCTACGAGCAGTACTTC. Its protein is CASSQNLAISGTAYEQYF.

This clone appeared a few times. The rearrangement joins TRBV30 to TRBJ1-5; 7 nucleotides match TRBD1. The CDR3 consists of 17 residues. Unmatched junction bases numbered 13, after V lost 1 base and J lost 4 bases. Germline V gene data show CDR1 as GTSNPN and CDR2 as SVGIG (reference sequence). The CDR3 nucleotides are TGTGCCTGGAGTGAATCATTTTATGGGACAGTTAATCAGCCCCAGCATTTT. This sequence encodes CAWSESFYGTVNQPQHF.

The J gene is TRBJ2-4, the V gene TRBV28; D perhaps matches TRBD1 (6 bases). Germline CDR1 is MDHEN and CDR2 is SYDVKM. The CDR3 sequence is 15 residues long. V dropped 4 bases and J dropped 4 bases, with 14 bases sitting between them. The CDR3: CASSSVWQGKNIQYF. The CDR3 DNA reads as TGTGCCAGCAGTTCCGTTTGGCAGGGGAAAAACATTCAGTACTTC. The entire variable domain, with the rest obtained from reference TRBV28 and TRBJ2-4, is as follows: DVKVTQSSRYLVKRTGEKVFLECVQDMDHENMFWYRQDPGLGLRLIYFSYDVKMKEKGDIPEGYSVSREKKERFSLILESASTNQTSMYLCASSSVWQGKNIQYFGAGTRLSVL.

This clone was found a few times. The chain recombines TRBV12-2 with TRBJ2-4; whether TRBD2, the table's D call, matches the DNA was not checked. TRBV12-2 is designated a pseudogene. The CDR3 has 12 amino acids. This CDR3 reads CASRLFRDSESF. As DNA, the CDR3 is TGTGCAAGTCGCTTGTTCCGGGACTCTGAGTCCTTC.

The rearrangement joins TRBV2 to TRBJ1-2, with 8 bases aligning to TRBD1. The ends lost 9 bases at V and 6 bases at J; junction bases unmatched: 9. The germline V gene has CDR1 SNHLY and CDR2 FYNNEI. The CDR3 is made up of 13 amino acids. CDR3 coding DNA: TGTGCCAGACTCGGACAGGGTCGGAATGGCTACACCTTC. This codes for CARLGQGRNGYTF.

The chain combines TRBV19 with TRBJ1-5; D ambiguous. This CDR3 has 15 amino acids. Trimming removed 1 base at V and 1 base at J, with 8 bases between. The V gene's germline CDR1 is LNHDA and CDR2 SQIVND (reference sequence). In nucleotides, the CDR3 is TGTGCCAGTAGTATAGGATCGCGGAGCAATCAGCCCCAGCATTTT. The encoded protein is CASSIGSRSNQPQHF.

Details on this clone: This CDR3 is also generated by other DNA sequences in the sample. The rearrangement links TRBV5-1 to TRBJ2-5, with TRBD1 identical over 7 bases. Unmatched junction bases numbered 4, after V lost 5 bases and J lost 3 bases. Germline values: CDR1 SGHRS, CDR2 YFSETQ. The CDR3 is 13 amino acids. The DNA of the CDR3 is TGCGCCAGCAGAAGGGACAGAGAAGAGACCCAGTACTTC. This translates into CASRRDREETQYF.

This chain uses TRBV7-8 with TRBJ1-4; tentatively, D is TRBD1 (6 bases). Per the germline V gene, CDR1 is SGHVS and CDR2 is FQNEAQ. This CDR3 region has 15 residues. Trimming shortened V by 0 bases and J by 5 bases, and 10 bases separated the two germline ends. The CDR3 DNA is TGTGCCAGCAGCTTAGCGTGGGGGCAAAATGAAAAACTGTTTTTT. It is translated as CASSLAWGQNEKLFF.

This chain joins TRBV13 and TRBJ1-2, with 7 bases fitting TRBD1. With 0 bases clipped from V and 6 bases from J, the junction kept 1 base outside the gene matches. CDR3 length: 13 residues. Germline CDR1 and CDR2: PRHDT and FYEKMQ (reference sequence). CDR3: CASSLGGGNGYTF. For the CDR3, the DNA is TGTGCCAGCAGCTTAGGAGGGGGCAATGGCTACACCTTC.

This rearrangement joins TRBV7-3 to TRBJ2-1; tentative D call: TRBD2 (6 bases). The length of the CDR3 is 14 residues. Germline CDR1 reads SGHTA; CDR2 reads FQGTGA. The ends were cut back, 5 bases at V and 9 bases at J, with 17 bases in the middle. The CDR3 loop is CASSLNPGRGEQFF. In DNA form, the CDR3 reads TGTGCCAGCAGCCTAAACCCAGGGCGGGGTGAGCAGTTCTTC.

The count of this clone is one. CDR3 in DNA: TGTGCCAGCAGCGGGGCCGGACTAGCGGGCATGGAGTGGTTCTTC. Translated: CASSGAGLAGMEWFF. The chain carries TRBV9 and TRBJ2-1; 11 nucleotides agree with TRBD2. Trimming cost V 3 bases and J 15 bases; bases outside gene matches: 14. The germline V gene encodes CDR1 SGDLS and CDR2 YYNGEE. This CDR3 has 15 amino acids.

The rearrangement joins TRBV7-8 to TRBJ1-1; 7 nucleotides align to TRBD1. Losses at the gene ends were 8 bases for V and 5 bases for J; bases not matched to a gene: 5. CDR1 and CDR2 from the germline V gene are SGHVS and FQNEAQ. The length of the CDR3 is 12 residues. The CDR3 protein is CASQGGKTEAFF. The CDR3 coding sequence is TGTGCCAGCCAGGGGGGTAAGACTGAAGCTTTCTTT.

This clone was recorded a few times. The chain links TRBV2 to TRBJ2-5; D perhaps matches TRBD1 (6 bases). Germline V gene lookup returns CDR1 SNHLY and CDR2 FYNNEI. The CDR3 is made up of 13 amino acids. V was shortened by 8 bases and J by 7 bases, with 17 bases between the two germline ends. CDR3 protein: CASFQIGGGTQYF. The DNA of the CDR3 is TGTGCCAGCTTCCAGATTGGGGGCGGGACCCAGTACTTC.

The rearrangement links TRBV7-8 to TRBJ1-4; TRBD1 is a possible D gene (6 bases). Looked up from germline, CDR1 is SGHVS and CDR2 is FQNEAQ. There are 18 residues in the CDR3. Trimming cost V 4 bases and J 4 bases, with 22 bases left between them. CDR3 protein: CASSYKWTGHRNNEKLFF. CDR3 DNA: TGTGCCAGCAGCTATAAGTGGACGGGACACAGAAATAATGAAAAACTGTTTTTT.

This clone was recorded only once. CDR3 amino acids: CASTKDGTGISDTQYF. The CDR3 region has the DNA TGTGCCAGCACCAAAGATGGGACAGGGATTTCAGATACGCAGTATTTT. The chain is built from TRBV9 and TRBJ2-3; 9 bases are a match to TRBD1. The V and J ends lost 6 bases and 4 bases, in that order; junction bases with no gene match: 12. CDR1 is SGDLS, CDR2 YYNGEE, per germline. The CDR3 is 16 residues long.

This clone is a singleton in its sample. The CDR3: CASRPAGGVGTEAFF. The DNA for the CDR3 is TGTGCCAGCAGGCCCGCCGGCGGGGTAGGCACTGAAGCTTTCTTT. The V and J genes are TRBV27 and TRBJ1-1; no reliable D call. This CDR3 contains 15 residues. V was pared by 6 bases and J by 4 bases, with 18 bases between. Germline lookup yields CDR1 MNHEY and CDR2 SMNVEV (reference sequence).

The CDR3 bases are TGTGCCGGGACAGGGGGCGGAAATACGCAGTATTTT. This codes for CAGTGGGNTQYF. The chain carries TRBV11-2 and TRBJ2-3; 12 bases match TRBD1. The CDR3 runs 12 residues. Losses at the gene ends were 11 bases for V and 7 bases for J; bases not matched to a gene: 4. Germline V gene data show CDR1 as SGHAT and CDR2 as FQNNGV.